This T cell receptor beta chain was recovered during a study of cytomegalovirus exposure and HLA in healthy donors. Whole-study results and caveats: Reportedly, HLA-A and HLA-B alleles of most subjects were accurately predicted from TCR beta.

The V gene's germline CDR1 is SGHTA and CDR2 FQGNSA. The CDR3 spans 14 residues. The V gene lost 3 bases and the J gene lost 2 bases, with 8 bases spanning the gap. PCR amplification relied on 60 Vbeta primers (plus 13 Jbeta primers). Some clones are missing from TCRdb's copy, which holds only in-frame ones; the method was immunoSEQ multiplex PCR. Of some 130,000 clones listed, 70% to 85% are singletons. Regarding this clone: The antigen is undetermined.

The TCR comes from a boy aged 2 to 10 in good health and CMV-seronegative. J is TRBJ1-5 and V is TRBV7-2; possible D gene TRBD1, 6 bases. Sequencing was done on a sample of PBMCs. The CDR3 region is CASSFPGGNQPQHF. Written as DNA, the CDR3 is TGTGCCAGCAGCTTCCCAGGGGGCAATCAGCCCCAGCATTTT.